This is a list of T cell receptor beta chains from one sample in a study of response to subunit inactivated influenza vaccine. MiXCR, applied by TCRdb to the RT-PCR reads, yields one record per CDR3 protein. The sample carries about 700,000 distinct CDR3 sequences, approximately 15% recorded once. The source material was PBMCs from blood, sampled approximately 15 days before vaccination. The receptors shown here come from a man aged 45 to 65 who received an inactivated influenza vaccine. Each CDR3 is given with its conserved first and last residue. The order of the fields is D gene, clone size, V gene, J gene, CDR3 DNA, CDR3 protein. The D gene is left open where the match is weak. Clone sizes are given selectively: once, few, many, or a class where the clone is expanded.

d_call: TRBD2
clone_size: NA
v_call: TRBV6-4
j_call: TRBJ2-1
cdr3_nt: TGTGCCAGCAGTAAGCGGGGGGGGTACAATGAGCAGTTCTTC
cdr3_aa: CASSKRGGYNEQFF

d_call: TRBD2
clone_size: few
v_call: TRBV10-3
j_call: TRBJ2-7
cdr3_nt: TGTGCCATCAGTGAGTCTCCAGCGGGATCCTACGAGCAGTACTTC
cdr3_aa: CAISESPAGSYEQYF

d_call: NA
clone_size: NA
v_call: TRBV6-2/TRBV6-3
j_call: TRBJ2-7
cdr3_nt: TGTGCCAGCAGATCTACGACCATTTACGAGCAGTACTTC
cdr3_aa: CASRSTTIYEQYF

d_call: NA
clone_size: few
v_call: TRBV3-1
j_call: TRBJ2-1
cdr3_nt: TGTGCCAGCAGCCAAGATCACGGACATACCTACAATGAGCAGTTCTTC
cdr3_aa: CASSQDHGHTYNEQFF

d_call: TRBD2
clone_size: NA
v_call: TRBV6-1
j_call: TRBJ2-3
cdr3_nt: TGTGCCAGCAGTCCATACCCTAGCGGGGGCACAGATACGCAGTATTTT
cdr3_aa: CASSPYPSGGTDTQYF

d_call: NA
clone_size: NA
v_call: TRBV10-3
j_call: TRBJ2-6
cdr3_nt: TGTGCCATCGCCGGGTCTGGGGCCAACGTCCTGACTTTC
cdr3_aa: CAIAGSGANVLTF

d_call: NA
clone_size: few
v_call: TRBV27
j_call: TRBJ2-2
cdr3_nt: TGTGCCAGCAGTCTCTACCTGGGGACCGGGGAGCTGTTTTTT
cdr3_aa: CASSLYLGTGELFF

d_call: TRBD1
clone_size: few
v_call: TRBV5-5
j_call: TRBJ2-3
cdr3_nt: TGTGCCAGCAGACGGGACAGGGTGCGCACAGATACGCAGTATTTT
cdr3_aa: CASRRDRVRTDTQYF

d_call: NA
clone_size: few
v_call: TRBV20-1
j_call: TRBJ2-7
cdr3_nt: TGCAGTCCTAGGGGGGGGCGGCCCTACGAGCAGTACTTC
cdr3_aa: CSPRGGRPYEQYF

d_call: NA
clone_size: few
v_call: TRBV10-3
j_call: TRBJ2-1
cdr3_nt: TGTGCCATCAGGACTCTGGGAGATCCCTACAATGAGCAGTTCTTC
cdr3_aa: CAIRTLGDPYNEQFF

d_call: NA
clone_size: NA
v_call: TRBV20-1
j_call: TRBJ2-4
cdr3_nt: TGCAGTGCTAGAGATTCGGGGGGGACACTAAGGACAGGGAAAAACATTCAGTACTTC
cdr3_aa: CSARDSGGTLRTGKNIQYF

d_call: TRBD1
clone_size: few
v_call: TRBV6-5
j_call: TRBJ1-2
cdr3_nt: TGTGCCAGCAGTTACGGAATCGAGACAGGGGCGCTCTATGGCTACACCTTC
cdr3_aa: CASSYGIETGALYGYTF

d_call: NA
clone_size: few
v_call: TRBV28
j_call: TRBJ1-2
cdr3_nt: TGTGCCAGCACCTTGGGGGGGTCCAACTATGGCTACACCTTC
cdr3_aa: CASTLGGSNYGYTF

d_call: NA
clone_size: few
v_call: TRBV19
j_call: TRBJ1-5
cdr3_nt: TGTGCCAGTAGTGACAGCCCTGCCCGCGGTCAGCCCCAGCATTTT
cdr3_aa: CASSDSPARGQPQHF

d_call: NA
clone_size: few
v_call: TRBV11-2
j_call: TRBJ2-7
cdr3_nt: TGTGCCAGCAGTCCAGGTTCCAGGTACGAGCAGTACTTC
cdr3_aa: CASSPGSRYEQYF

d_call: TRBD2
clone_size: NA
v_call: TRBV11-1
j_call: TRBJ2-1
cdr3_nt: TGTGCCAGCACTCTTGGGCTAGCGGGCTCTAATGAGCAGTTCTTC
cdr3_aa: CASTLGLAGSNEQFF

d_call: NA
clone_size: few
v_call: TRBV12-3/TRBV12-4
j_call: TRBJ2-7
cdr3_nt: TGTGCCAGCTGTTTGTACTACCTTTACGAGCAGTACTTC
cdr3_aa: CASCLYYLYEQYF

d_call: NA
clone_size: few
v_call: TRBV6-1
j_call: TRBJ2-7
cdr3_nt: TGTGCCAGCAGTGATATAGGACCGTCCTACGAGCAGTACTTC
cdr3_aa: CASSDIGPSYEQYF

d_call: NA
clone_size: many
v_call: TRBV29-1
j_call: TRBJ2-3
cdr3_nt: TGCAGCGCTGTAGGCGGGAACACAGATACGCAGTATTTT
cdr3_aa: CSAVGGNTDTQYF

d_call: TRBD2
clone_size: few
v_call: TRBV28
j_call: TRBJ2-3
cdr3_nt: TGTGCCAGCCTACCGGGACTAGCGGTGGACACAGATACGCAGTATTTT
cdr3_aa: CASLPGLAVDTDTQYF

d_call: NA
clone_size: few
v_call: TRBV28
j_call: TRBJ2-5
cdr3_nt: TGTGCCAGCAGTTTCGCCGGTAGCGGACAAGAGACCCAGTACTTC
cdr3_aa: CASSFAGSGQETQYF

d_call: TRBD2
clone_size: few
v_call: TRBV4-1
j_call: TRBJ2-3
cdr3_nt: TGCGCCAGCAGCTGGACTAGCGGGGGAGATACGCAGTATTTT
cdr3_aa: CASSWTSGGDTQYF

d_call: NA
clone_size: NA
v_call: TRBV6-5
j_call: TRBJ1-2
cdr3_nt: TGTGCCAGCAGTTACGCGGGGAGCGGTCGGATCTATGGCTACACCTTC
cdr3_aa: CASSYAGSGRIYGYTF

d_call: TRBD1
clone_size: NA
v_call: TRBV5-1
j_call: TRBJ2-4
cdr3_nt: TGCGCCAGCACAGACAGGGATGGAAACATTCAGTACTTC
cdr3_aa: CASTDRDGNIQYF

d_call: NA
clone_size: NA
v_call: TRBV4-3
j_call: TRBJ2-3
cdr3_nt: TGCGCCAGCAGCCAAGAACGGCGGGGCCGTGGAGATACGCAGTATTTT
cdr3_aa: CASSQERRGRGDTQYF

d_call: NA
clone_size: NA
v_call: TRBV5-5
j_call: TRBJ2-1
cdr3_nt: TGTGCCAGCAGCACACCGGGACTGGGTGAGCAGTTCTTC
cdr3_aa: CASSTPGLGEQFF